A selection of T cell receptor beta chains follows, all from one sample in a study of T cell repertoires in cytomegalovirus infection. TCRdb used MiXCR to reprocess the reads, holding one entry per CDR3 protein. The sample records almost 500,000 distinct CDR3 sequences, approximately 10% being singletons. The sample was PBMCs. Receptors were obtained from a human donor in good health (CMV status not recorded). Some clones in this sample may be carry-over from other donors' samples. Each CDR3 is given with its conserved first and last residue. The order of the fields is V gene, clone size, J gene, D gene, CDR3 DNA, CDR3 protein. D genes are given only for firm matches. Clone size, where shown, is once, few, many, or a class for clones that have expanded.

>TRBV24-1|.|TRBJ2-7|TRBD1
TGTGCCACCAGTGACCCCGGGACAGTCCACGAGCAGTACTTC
CATSDPGTVHEQYF
>TRBV7-9|many|TRBJ2-7|TRBD1
TGTGCCAGCAGCCCCTCCGACAGGGGGATCCACGAGCAGTACTTC
CASSPSDRGIHEQYF
>TRBV18|.|TRBJ1-5|TRBD1
TGTGCCAGCTCACCACTACAGGGGACTCAGCCCCAGCATTTT
CASSPLQGTQPQHF
>TRBV19|few|TRBJ1-1|TRBD1
TGTGCCAGTAGTGCCGGGACAGAGAAAGCTTTCTTT
CASSAGTEKAFF
>TRBV12-5|many|TRBJ1-5|.
TGTGCTAGTGGTTTGGGGGGAGTTAGCAATCAGCCCCAGCATTTT
CASGLGGVSNQPQHF
>TRBV24-1|many|TRBJ1-5|.
TGTGCCACCAGTGATTGGGGGGATAGCAATCAGCCCCAGCATTTT
CATSDWGDSNQPQHF
>TRBV20-1|many|TRBJ2-3|TRBD2
TGCAGTGCTAGAGGGCGGACGGGACTAGCGGGAGGAAACACAGATACGCAGTATTTT
CSARGRTGLAGGNTDTQYF
>TRBV9|.|TRBJ2-7|.
TGTGCCAGAGACCCCTCGGCCGAGGTCTACGAGCAGTACTTC
CARDPSAEVYEQYF
>TRBV28|many|TRBJ2-1|TRBD1
TGTGCCAGCAGTCCGCTTGGACAGGGGTCGAGCGTTACCTACAATGAGCAGTTCTTC
CASSPLGQGSSVTYNEQFF
>TRBV15|many|TRBJ2-2|TRBD1
TGTGCCACCAGCAGATCCCCGAGACAGGGTGACACCGGGGAGCTGTTTTTT
CATSRSPRQGDTGELFF
>TRBV20-1|.|TRBJ2-5|TRBD1
TGCAGTGCAGGGGGCCGGGGAGAGACCCAGTACTTC
CSAGGRGETQYF
>TRBV7-2|many|TRBJ2-1|.
TGTGCCAGCAGCTTAGTAGGGGGTAGTAATGAGCAGTTCTTC
CASSLVGGSNEQFF
>TRBV28|few|TRBJ2-5|.
TGTGCCAGCAGTTTAGGGTGGCAGGGCCAAGAGACCCAGTACTTC
CASSLGWQGQETQYF
>TRBV7-8|many|TRBJ2-1|TRBD2
TGTGCCAGCAGCCTGGGACTAGCGGGAGAGGTGTTCTTC
CASSLGLAGEVFF
>TRBV7-2|many|TRBJ2-1|TRBD2
TGTGCCAGCAGCCCAGTCGGCGGGAGGGCCGGTGAGCAGTTCTTC
CASSPVGGRAGEQFF
>TRBV7-9|many|TRBJ2-7|.
TGTGCCAGCGGTTGGGGCTCCTACGAGCAGTACTTC
CASGWGSYEQYF
>TRBV29-1|few|TRBJ2-3|TRBD1
TGCAGCGTTAACAGGGGGTATACAGATACGCAGTATTTT
CSVNRGYTDTQYF
>TRBV28|many|TRBJ1-2|TRBD1
TGTGCCAGCAGTCTACGACAGGGGGCCTTATATGGCTACACCTTC
CASSLRQGALYGYTF
>TRBV30|many|TRBJ2-7|.
TGTGCCTGGAGTGTACCCGGGGCGGAGAGCTCCTACGAGCAGTACTTC
CAWSVPGAESSYEQYF